The 27 T cell receptor beta chains in this list originate from one sample, sequenced in a study of cytomegalovirus exposure and HLA in healthy donors. 13 Jbeta primers and 60 Vbeta primers were used for the PCR. Only in-frame clones appear in the TCRdb table, and some are missing; sequencing was by immunoSEQ multiplex PCR. Here the sample spans approximately 110,000 clones, 65% to 80% being singletons. What was sequenced was PBMCs. Receptors originate from a human donor in good health.

The chain uses TRBV28 and TRBJ1-4, with a weak D call TRBD1 (5 bases). CDR1 and CDR2 from the germline V gene are MDHEN and SYDVKM. The CDR3 extends over 14 amino acids. Trimming removed 4 bases at V and 6 bases at J, with 12 bases between. In DNA form, the CDR3 reads TGTGCCAGCAGTTCGGCGCAGGGTCATGAAAAACTGTTTTTT. Residues: CASSSAQGHEKLFF.

The count of this clone is one. This chain connects TRBV5-1 to TRBJ2-1; D possibly corresponds to TRBD2 (5 bases). Trimming cost V 1 base and J 0 bases, with 11 bases left between them. Germline CDR1 is SGHRS and CDR2 is YFSETQ. This CDR3 has 16 amino acids. CDR3 protein: CASSLWSGGSYNEQFF. CDR3 sequence (DNA): TGCGCCAGCAGCTTGTGGAGCGGAGGCTCCTACAATGAGCAGTTCTTC.

The V and J genes are TRBV30 and TRBJ2-5; unclear D gene. Germline CDR1 GTSNPN, CDR2 SVGIG (reference sequence). The V end was cut by 3 bases, the J end by 1 base, with 12 bases between. The CDR3 loop spans 14 amino acids. As DNA, the CDR3 is TGTGCCTGGAGCTCCTACGCCGTCCAAGAGACCCAGTACTTC. Translated, it gives CAWSSYAVQETQYF. Together with reference TRBV30 and TRBJ2-5, the CDR3 gives the full variable domain: SQTIHQWPATLVQPVGSPLSLECTVEGTSNPNLYWYRQAAGRGLQLLFYSVGIGQISSEVPQNLSASRPQDRQFILSSKKLLLSDSGFYLCAWSSYAVQETQYFGPGTRLLVL.

The rearrangement links TRBV28 to TRBJ1-1; 9 positions match TRBD1. J lost 4 bases, V lost 3 bases, and 12 bases had no gene match. The CDR3 runs to 17 residues. From germline, CDR1 is MDHEN and CDR2 SYDVKM. In DNA form, the CDR3 reads TGTGCCAGCAGTTTCGCCCGACAGGGGGTTGGATCCACTGAAGCTTTCTTT. It yields the protein CASSFARQGVGSTEAFF.

V is TRBV5-4 and J is TRBJ2-7; TRBD1 agrees at 7 bases. This CDR3 has 14 residues. Trimming cost V 2 bases and J 2 bases; bases outside gene matches: 4. Germline CDR1 is SGHNT and CDR2 is YYREEE (reference sequence). The CDR3 region is CASSFGGQTYEQYF. The CDR3 region has the DNA TGTGCCAGCAGCTTTGGGGGACAGACCTACGAGCAGTACTTC.

The chain is built from TRBV5-1 and TRBJ1-1; 9 bases line up with TRBD1. This CDR3 is 13 amino acids long. J gave up 5 bases and V 2 bases, and 1 base lay outside the gene matches. CDR1 is SGHRS and CDR2 is YFSETQ in the germline V gene. The CDR3 nucleotides are TGCGCCAGCAGCTTTGACAGGGGGACTGAAGCTTTCTTT. This gives the protein CASSFDRGTEAFF.

Comment on this clone: The sample carries other DNA sequences with the same CDR3. The chain carries TRBV6-5 and TRBJ2-1, with TRBD1 matching 8 bases. CDR1 MNHEY and CDR2 SVGAGI come from the germline V gene. The CDR3 has 15 residues. V trimming: 3 bases; J trimming: 4 bases; junction bases outside the gene matches: 5. CDR3 nucleotides: TGTGCCAGCAGTTATGGACAGGGACCATACAATGAGCAGTTCTTC. Translation gives CASSYGQGPYNEQFF.

A single count supports this clone. The V gene is TRBV7-8, the J gene TRBJ2-1; 12 nucleotides align to TRBD2. V trimming: 4 bases; J trimming: 8 bases; junction bases outside the gene matches: 15. Germline CDR1 SGHVS, CDR2 FQNEAQ. This CDR3 contains 18 residues. The CDR3 reads CASSSLGSRLAGGDEQFF. In DNA form, the CDR3 reads TGTGCCAGCAGCTCCCTCGGATCGCGTCTAGCGGGAGGGGATGAGCAGTTCTTC.

CDR3 in DNA: TGTGCCTGGAAGAATGCAGGAAGGTCGGTTGGCTACACCTTC. As protein: CAWKNAGRSVGYTF. The gene calls are TRBV30 and TRBJ1-2; no definite D call. Germline V gives CDR1 GTSNPN, CDR2 SVGIG (reference sequence). Deletions cut 4 bases from V and 7 bases from J, with 19 bases between. This CDR3 spans 14 amino acids.

The V call is TRBV7-2, the J call TRBJ2-7, with 7 nucleotides matching TRBD1. The V gene end was trimmed by 6 bases and the J gene end by 2 bases; junction bases not matched to a gene: 10. CDR3 length: 15 amino acids. Germline assignment: CDR1 SGHTA and CDR2 FQGNSA. In DNA, the CDR3 is TGTGCCAGCAGAAGCTCCGGGACAGCACCCTACGAGCAGTACTTC. As protein: CASRSSGTAPYEQYF.

The chain recombines TRBV27 with TRBJ2-1, with 13 bases matching TRBD2. From germline, CDR1 is MNHEY and CDR2 SMNVEV (reference sequence). This CDR3 region has 15 residues. Unmatched junction bases numbered 6, after V lost 5 bases and J lost 8 bases. CDR3 in DNA: TGTGCCAGCAGTCCTTGGACTAGCGGGAGTGATGAGCAGTTCTTC. Amino acid sequence: CASSPWTSGSDEQFF.

V and J are TRBV2 and TRBJ2-1; TRBD2 agrees at 13 bases. CDR1 and CDR2 from the germline V gene are SNHLY and FYNNEI. The V and J ends lost 7 bases and 6 bases, in that order; junction bases with no gene match: 6. This CDR3 contains 15 residues. Written as DNA, the CDR3 is TGTGCCAGCAATAGACTAGCGGGAGGTCCCAATGAGCAGTTCTTC. As protein: CASNRLAGGPNEQFF.

The V and J genes are TRBV7-2 and TRBJ2-7, with D perhaps matching TRBD2 (5 bases). Germline-derived CDR1 and CDR2 are SGHTA and FQGNSA. V lost 0 bases, J lost 5 bases, and 14 bases lay in between. This CDR3 contains 15 residues. Written as DNA, the CDR3 is TGTGCCAGCAGCTTAGCAGTGGTACTAGTGCACGAGCAGTACTTC. It encodes CASSLAVVLVHEQYF.

V is TRBV5-1 and J is TRBJ1-5, with 7 positions matching TRBD1. This CDR3 comprises 14 residues. V lost 4 bases and J lost 1; bases outside the gene matches: 2. Germline loops: CDR1 SGHRS, CDR2 YFSETQ. CDR3 DNA: TGCGCCAGCAGCACGGGACAGAGCAATCAGCCCCAGCATTTT. Its translation: CASSTGQSNQPQHF.

V is TRBV5-1 and J is TRBJ2-3; 9 nucleotides line up with TRBD2. V gave up 4 bases and J gave up 0 bases; unmatched junction bases: 9. Germline CDR1 is SGHRS and CDR2 is YFSETQ. The CDR3 has 17 amino acids. The CDR3 loop reads CASSIGSGRQSTDTQYF. Written as DNA, the CDR3 is TGCGCCAGCAGCATCGGAAGCGGGAGGCAAAGCACAGATACGCAGTATTTT.

J is TRBJ1-1 and V is TRBV6-6; D gene ambiguous. CDR1 and CDR2 from the germline V gene are MNHNY and SVGAGI (reference sequence). The CDR3 loop spans 15 amino acids. Trimming stripped 5 bases from V and 1 base from J, with 14 bases between. For the CDR3, the DNA is TGTGCCAGCAGTATCGGCGGGTCCTCGAACACTGAAGCTTTCTTT. It encodes CASSIGGSSNTEAFF.

V gene TRBV27 combines with J gene TRBJ1-6; D uncertain. This CDR3 comprises 15 residues. CDR1 is MNHEY, CDR2 SMNVEV, per germline (reference sequence). Trimming shortened V by 0 bases and J by 6 bases, and 9 bases separated the two germline ends. CDR3 residues: CASSLSWAANSPLHF. CDR3 sequence (DNA): TGTGCCAGCAGTTTATCTTGGGCAGCTAATTCACCCCTCCACTTT.

This chain connects TRBV5-4 to TRBJ1-2, with a weak D call TRBD1 (6 bases). The CDR3 is 13 residues long. Trimming pared 4 bases from V and 8 bases from J, leaving 15 bases between. Germline CDR1 and CDR2: SGHNT and YYREEE (reference sequence). CDR3 in DNA: TGTGCCAGCAGCACGACAGGAGGAGAAGGCTACACCTTC. Protein sequence: CASSTTGGEGYTF.

The chain recombines TRBV30 with TRBJ1-2, with 8 bases lining up with TRBD1. The germline V gene has CDR1 GTSNPN and CDR2 SVGIG (reference sequence). CDR3 size: 14 residues. Trimming at V came to 2 bases and at J to 3 bases, leaving 5 bases not matched to a gene. In nucleotides, the CDR3 is TGTGCCTGGAGTCGACAGGGGAAGGACTATGGCTACACCTTC. Protein: CAWSRQGKDYGYTF.

The CDR3 bases are TGTGCCAGTAGGAATTTAGCGGATTACCGAGAGACCCAGTACTTC. This sequence encodes CASRNLADYRETQYF. The J gene is TRBJ2-5, the V gene TRBV19, with a possible D match to TRBD2 (6 bases). The CDR3 totals 15 residues. The germline CDR1 and CDR2 sequences are LNHDA and SQIVND (reference sequence). The ends were cut back, 6 bases at V and 4 bases at J, with 18 bases in the middle. Filled out from reference TRBV19 and TRBJ2-5, the complete variable domain reads DGGITQSPKYLFRKEGQNVTLSCEQNLNHDAMYWYRQDPGQGLRLIYYSQIVNDFQKGDIAEGYSVSREKKESFPLTVTSAQKNPTAFYLCASRNLADYRETQYFGPGTRLLVL.

The chain carries TRBV5-4 and TRBJ2-7, with D perhaps matching TRBD2 (5 bases). This CDR3 region has 15 residues. With 3 bases removed from V and 0 bases from J, the gap between germline ends came to 13 bases. The germline V gene has CDR1 SGHNT and CDR2 YYREEE (reference sequence). The CDR3 region is CASSSRAGSSYEQYF. CDR3 in DNA: TGTGCCAGCAGCTCGCGCGCGGGTTCCTCCTACGAGCAGTACTTC. The variable domain in full, with the rest retrieved from reference TRBV5-4 and TRBJ2-7, is ETGVTQSPTHLIKTRGQQVTLRCSSQSGHNTVSWYQQALGQGPQFIFQYYREEENGRGNFPPRFSGLQFPNYSSELNVNALELDDSALYLCASSSRAGSSYEQYFGPGTRLTVT.

The chain uses TRBV28 and TRBJ1-5; maybe TRBD1 (5 bases). This CDR3 contains 14 residues. V was clipped by 6 bases and J by 7 bases, with 16 bases between them. Germline values: CDR1 MDHEN, CDR2 SYDVKM. CDR3 protein: CASRKAGGDQPQHF. Here the CDR3 DNA reads TGTGCCAGCAGAAAAGCCGGGGGGGACCAGCCCCAGCATTTT.

The rearrangement links TRBV15 to TRBJ1-3, with D hard to call. Between the trimmed V and J ends, which lost 2 bases and 6 bases, there was a span of 8 bases. The CDR3 runs to 13 residues. Germline loops: CDR1 LNHNV, CDR2 YYDKDF (reference sequence). In DNA, the CDR3 is TGTGCCACCAGCAGAACTGGAGAAAACACCATATATTTT. It encodes CATSRTGENTIYF. The full variable domain, completed using reference TRBV15 and TRBJ1-3, is DAMVIQNPRYQVTQFGKPVTLSCSQTLNHNVMYWYQQKSSQAPKLLFHYYDKDFNNEADTPDNFQSRRPNTSFCFLDIRSPGLGDTAMYLCATSRTGENTIYFGEGSWLTVV.

The chain's CDR3 is CASSLVQGAGYGYTF. CDR3 coding DNA: TGCGCCAGCAGCTTGGTCCAGGGGGCAGGCTATGGCTACACCTTC. The chain has TRBV5-1 and TRBJ1-2; 8 bases are a match to TRBD1. The V and J ends lost 0 bases and 4 bases, in that order; junction bases with no gene match: 5. This CDR3 is built from 15 residues. In germline, CDR1 is SGHRS, CDR2 YFSETQ.

The chain joins TRBV6-5 to TRBJ2-1; TRBD2 aligns across 11 bases. Losses at the gene ends were 5 bases for V and 9 bases for J; bases not matched to a gene: 3. Germline V gene data show CDR1 as MNHEY and CDR2 as SVGAGI. The CDR3 sequence is 13 residues long. CDR3 in DNA: TGTGCCAGCAGTGAACTAGCGGGAGTTGAGCAGTTCTTC. Translation gives CASSELAGVEQFF.

The chain uses TRBV2 and TRBJ1-5; no firm D call. CDR3 length: 12 residues. Germline CDR1 SNHLY, CDR2 FYNNEI. Trimming took 7 bases from V and 3 from J, leaving 7 bases between them. CDR3 in amino acids: CASTNSNQPQHF. CDR3 DNA: TGTGCCAGCACCAACTCCAATCAGCCCCAGCATTTT.

J is TRBJ2-5 and V is TRBV7-9; 9 nucleotides match TRBD2. Gene TRBJ2-7 matches the end of the DNA better, so the J call may be wrong. This CDR3 is built from 15 residues. Germline values: CDR1 SEHNR, CDR2 FQNEAQ (reference sequence). CDR3 in amino acids: CASSLRREGRYEQYF. CDR3 DNA sequence: TGTGCCAGCAGCTTACGGCGGGAGGGCCGGTACGAGCAGTACTTC.